The text below deals with one T cell receptor (beta chain). Assay: immunoSEQ multiplex PCR; the TCRdb copy retains only in-frame clones and omits some. The data contain about 80,000 clones, 95% to 98% of them singletons. The source of the sample is a study of technical replicates of blood from a few donors. Germline V gene lookup returns CDR1 MNHNS and CDR2 SASEGT. CDR3 length equals 15 residues. The ends lost 5 bases at V and 8 bases at J; junction bases unmatched: 6. The V and J genes are TRBV6-1 and TRBJ2-1; 13 bases match TRBD2. The sample taken for sequencing was T cells isolated from PBMCs. The sequence derives from a human donor in good health. The CDR3: CASSTLAGGPYEQFF. CDR3 coding DNA: TGTGCCAGCAGTACACTAGCGGGAGGGCCATATGAGCAGTTCTTC.